The source of this TCR beta chain is a study of T cells after yellow fever vaccination. Using its own MiXCR run on the 5' RACE reads, TCRdb lists one record per CDR3 protein. Of a few hundred thousand distinct CDR3 sequences in the sample, approximately 4% were seen once. Trimming pared 6 bases from V and 5 bases from J, leaving 13 bases between. Germline V gene lookup returns CDR1 MRHNA and CDR2 SNTAGT. The CDR3 consists of 14 residues. V gene TRBV6-4 combines with J gene TRBJ2-2; the D gene is possibly TRBD2 (6 bases). The starting material was PBMCs, obtained 5 days after the yellow fever booster vaccination. The sequence was obtained from a man in his late teens or twenties who received the YFV17D yellow fever vaccine. CDR3 nucleotide sequence: TGTGCCAGCAGCGTACTAGCAGCAACCGGGGAGCTGTTTTTT. Amino acid sequence: CASSVLAATGELFF.